This T cell receptor beta chain is from a study of regulatory T cells in long-lasting Graves disease. Arm-PCR of CDR3 regions and iRepertoire HTBI primers were the basis on which TCR beta libraries were built. TCRdb fed the multiplex PCR reads into MiXCR, producing one record per CDR3 protein. The sample lists roughly 560,000 distinct CDR3 sequences, 16% occurring once. Time point specified: newly diagnosed GD, antithyroid drugs for less than 3 months. The authors made the TCR library using RNA they extracted from PBMCs. The CDR3 totals 15 residues. Germline CDR1 reads LGHNA; CDR2 reads YNFKEQ. V lost 4 bases, J lost 3 bases, and 3 bases stayed unmatched. This clonotype was picked up a small number of times. These data were also filed under a second study, of T cells in Graves' hyperthyroidism and ophthalmopathy. That paper states: Blood shared most expanded thyroid clonotypes above 0.001.

The chain links TRBV4-2 to TRBJ2-3, with 11 bases fitting TRBD2. This sample comprised peripheral blood mononuclear cells (PBMCs), obtained at new diagnosis, from a patient treated with antithyroid drugs. This TCR derives from a woman aged 35-60 years with Graves disease. The CDR3 here is CASSPGLAATDTQYF. In DNA, the CDR3 is TGTGCCAGCAGCCCGGGACTAGCGGCGACAGATACGCAGTATTTT.